The 29 T cell receptor beta chains listed next were all sequenced from one sample in a study of OX40 agonist ivuxolimab in advanced cancers. Clones were read by immunoSEQ multiplex PCR, and TCRdb kept only the in-frame ones, dropping some. The sample contains 74,000 or so clones, 85% to 95% of which appear only once. This sample comprised CD4+ or CD8+ T cells sorted from blood, obtained in a trial of the OX40 agonist ivuxolimab. The receptors shown here come from an adult with an advanced solid tumor such as melanoma, head and neck, liver or kidney cancer.

Concerning this clone itself: Distinct nucleotide sequences in the sample also encode this CDR3. This chain connects TRBV18 to TRBJ2-3; 10 nucleotides match TRBD2. With V trimmed by 2 bases and J by 0 bases, 5 bases remained unmatched. The germline V gene encodes CDR1 KGHSH and CDR2 LQKENI. This CDR3 is 17 amino acids long. This CDR3 reads CASSPRASGSSTDTQYF. CDR3 nucleotides: TGTGCCAGCTCACCAAGGGCTAGCGGGAGCAGCACAGATACGCAGTATTTT.

The gene calls are TRBV30 and TRBJ1-2, with D possibly matching TRBD1 (6 bases). The germline V gene encodes CDR1 GTSNPN and CDR2 SVGIG (reference sequence). V lost 2 bases and J 5 bases, leaving 12 bases between the germline ends. This CDR3 region has 13 residues. CDR3 in DNA: TGTGCCTGGAGTCCGACAGGATCGTATGGCTACACCTTC. Its protein is CAWSPTGSYGYTF.

V is TRBV2 and J is TRBJ1-1, with 7 bases fitting TRBD1. Trimming at V came to 7 bases and at J to 5 bases, leaving 7 bases not matched to a gene. Germline CDR1 is SNHLY and CDR2 is FYNNEI. The CDR3 covers 13 residues. Written as DNA, the CDR3 is TGTGCCAGCATTCGGACAGGTGAAACTGAAGCTTTCTTT. Protein product: CASIRTGETEAFF.

V gene TRBV14 combines with J gene TRBJ2-2; D is perhaps TRBD1 or TRBD2 (6 bases each). The CDR3 sequence is 14 residues long. The V gene lost 5 bases and the J gene lost 4 bases, with 11 bases spanning the gap. CDR1 and CDR2 (germline): SGHDN, FVKESK. CDR3 nucleotide sequence: TGTGCCAGCAGCGTAGGAGGGGGCACCGGGGAGCTGTTTTTT. Translated: CASSVGGGTGELFF.

Only one count was recorded for this clone. V is TRBV18 and J is TRBJ2-1; TRBD1 or TRBD2 may be the D gene (5 bases each). The germline V and J ends were trimmed by 3 bases and 0 bases, with 9 bases remaining between them. In germline, CDR1 is KGHSH, CDR2 LQKENI. The CDR3 is 15 amino acids. CDR3 coding DNA: TGTGCCAGCTCACCCGCAGGGAGCTCCTACAATGAGCAGTTCTTC. Its protein product is CASSPAGSSYNEQFF.

V gene TRBV5-1 combines with J gene TRBJ1-1, with D perhaps TRBD1 (5 bases). The CDR3 runs 16 residues. CDR1 is SGHRS and CDR2 is YFSETQ in the germline V gene. The V end was cut by 4 bases, the J end by 5 bases, with 21 bases between. The CDR3 reads CASSRSYGAGGTEAFF. DNA of the CDR3: TGCGCCAGCAGCAGATCGTACGGGGCCGGTGGTACTGAAGCTTTCTTT. Together with reference TRBV5-1 and TRBJ1-1, the CDR3 gives the full variable domain: KAGVTQTPRYLIKTRGQQVTLSCSPISGHRSVSWYQQTPGQGLQFLFEYFSETQRNKGNFPGRFSGRQFSNSRSEMNVSTLELGDSALYLCASSRSYGAGGTEAFFGQGTRLTVV.

The rearrangement links TRBV28 to TRBJ1-4, with D possibly TRBD1 on 6 matching bases. Trimming stripped 4 bases from V and 2 bases from J, with 11 bases between. Germline CDR1 and CDR2: MDHEN and SYDVKM. The CDR3 extends over 15 amino acids. Written as DNA, the CDR3 is TGTGCCAGCAGTTCCGGGGGCGGGACTAATGAAAAACTGTTTTTT. It yields the protein CASSSGGGTNEKLFF. Filled out from reference TRBV28 and TRBJ1-4, the complete variable domain reads DVKVTQSSRYLVKRTGEKVFLECVQDMDHENMFWYRQDPGLGLRLIYFSYDVKMKEKGDIPEGYSVSREKKERFSLILESASTNQTSMYLCASSSGGGTNEKLFFGSGTQLSVL.

The chain uses TRBV2 and TRBJ1-3; D call uncertain. V gave up 1 base and J gave up 0 bases, with 4 bases separating them. This CDR3 is 14 amino acids long. The germline gives CDR1 SNHLY, CDR2 FYNNEI. CDR3 sequence: CASSEGGSGNTIYF. In DNA, the CDR3 is TGTGCCAGCAGTGAAGGGGGCTCTGGAAACACCATATATTTT.

The chain is built from TRBV15 and TRBJ2-2; TRBD1 matches 8 bases. Germline assignment: CDR1 LNHNV and CDR2 YYDKDF (reference sequence). This CDR3 region has 16 residues. Trimming took 0 bases from V and 4 from J; bases not matched to a gene: 4. The CDR3 coding sequence is TGTGCCACCAGCAGAGATTCCACAGGGGGCACCGGGGAGCTGTTTTTT. It yields the protein CATSRDSTGGTGELFF.

This clone was found a few times. Other DNA sequences in this specimen translate into the identical CDR3. V gene TRBV5-6 combines with J gene TRBJ1-2; D unresolved. The CDR3 contains 12 residues. Trimming stripped 0 bases from V and 4 bases from J, with 4 bases between. Germline V gene sequence: CDR1 SGHDT, CDR2 YYEEEE. CDR3 DNA sequence: TGTGCCAGCAGCTTGGGCAGCTATGGCTACACCTTC. Its translation: CASSLGSYGYTF.

The chain couples TRBV6-1 to TRBJ2-7, with 8 bases that match TRBD2. The CDR3 has 14 residues. From germline, CDR1 is MNHNS and CDR2 SASEGT. The J segment lost 3 bases and the V segment lost 3 bases, leaving 4 bases of the junction unmatched. CDR3 DNA sequence: TGTGCCAGCAGTGAGACTAGCGAAGTCTACGAGCAGTACTTC. Translating gives CASSETSEVYEQYF.

The chain is built from TRBV25-1 and TRBJ2-1, with 10 bases fitting TRBD1. Germline CDR1 is MGHDK and CDR2 is SYGVNS. With V trimmed by 3 bases and J by 12 bases, 11 bases remained unmatched. The CDR3 sequence is 15 residues long. The CDR3 nucleotides read TGTGCCAGCAGTGATTGGCGACAGGGGGCCGATGGGCAGTTCTTC. Protein sequence: CASSDWRQGADGQFF.

This chain links TRBV9 with TRBJ2-5, with 7 bases that match TRBD1. Trimming at V came to 4 bases and at J to 5 bases, leaving 5 bases not matched to a gene. This CDR3 has 13 residues. Germline V gene sequence: CDR1 SGDLS, CDR2 YYNGEE. As DNA, the CDR3 is TGTGCCAGCAGCCTACAGGGGCTGGAGACCCAGTACTTC. Encoded protein: CASSLQGLETQYF.

The rearrangement uses TRBV19 and TRBJ2-6; D uncertain. Deletions cut 6 bases from V and 2 bases from J, with 2 bases between. Germline CDR1 is LNHDA and CDR2 is SQIVND (reference sequence). This CDR3 is built from 12 residues. CDR3 region: CASSPGANVLTF. The CDR3 nucleotides read TGTGCCAGTAGCCCTGGGGCCAACGTCCTGACTTTC.

This chain joins TRBV7-2 and TRBJ1-3; maybe TRBD1 (5 bases). In germline, CDR1 is SGHTA, CDR2 FQGNSA. This CDR3 is 16 amino acids long. The V and J ends lost 1 base and 1 base respectively, with 11 bases between them. The CDR3 protein is CASSLGGSLSGNTIYF. For the CDR3, the DNA is TGTGCCAGCAGCTTAGGGGGCAGTTTATCTGGAAACACCATATATTTT.

The V call is TRBV28, the J call TRBJ2-1; 10 bases are shared with TRBD2. CDR1 and CDR2 (germline): MDHEN, SYDVKM. This CDR3 is built from 17 residues. J was trimmed by 4 bases and V by 3 bases; bases with no gene match: 9. The CDR3 coding sequence is TGTGCCAGCAGTTTTACTGGGACTAGCGATCGGTACAATGAGCAGTTCTTC. The encoded protein is CASSFTGTSDRYNEQFF.

The chain is built from TRBV30 and TRBJ2-5, with a weak D call TRBD2 (5 bases). With 1 base removed from V and 5 bases from J, the gap between germline ends came to 5 bases. Germline CDR1 GTSNPN, CDR2 SVGIG (reference sequence). CDR3 length: 11 amino acids. CDR3 protein: CAWSGRETQYF. In DNA form, the CDR3 reads TGTGCCTGGAGTGGGAGGGAGACCCAGTACTTC.

The CDR3 loop reads CASSLIWDRGGEQYF. The CDR3 DNA sequence: TGTGCCAGCAGCCTCATCTGGGACAGGGGAGGGGAGCAGTATTTT. The chain recombines TRBV7-2 with TRBJ2-3; 10 bases are a match to TRBD1. J lost 11 bases, V lost 5 bases, and 13 bases had no gene match. Germline V CDR1 and CDR2: SGHTA, FQGNSA. CDR3 length equals 15 residues. Supplemented by reference TRBV7-2 and TRBJ2-3, the full variable domain reads GAGVSQSPSNKVTEKGKDVELRCDPISGHTALYWYRQSLGQGLEFLIYFQGNSAPDKSGLPSDRFSAERTGGSVSTLTIQRTQQEDSAVYLCASSLIWDRGGEQYFGPGTRLTVL.

The chain couples TRBV5-6 to TRBJ1-4; D perhaps matches TRBD1 (5 bases). The CDR3 has 14 amino acids. Germline values: CDR1 SGHDT, CDR2 YYEEEE. The V end lost 2 bases, the J end lost 7 bases, and 12 bases lay between the germline ends. CDR3 amino acids: CASSFRGQGEKLFF. The CDR3 DNA is TGTGCCAGCAGCTTCCGGGGCCAGGGTGAAAAACTGTTTTTT.

This clone appeared once. The chain combines TRBV5-1 with TRBJ2-6; no reliable D call. Germline CDR1 and CDR2: SGHRS and YFSETQ. V shed 2 bases and J shed 3 bases, with 6 bases lying between them. The CDR3 covers 14 residues. CDR3 sequence (DNA): TGCGCCAGCAGCTTTGACGGTGGGGCCAACGTCCTGACTTTC. The encoded protein is CASSFDGGANVLTF.

This clone was seen only once. The V call is TRBV6-5, the J call TRBJ1-4; D is perhaps TRBD1 (5 bases). CDR3 length: 15 residues. The ends were cut back, 5 bases at V and 3 bases at J, with 13 bases in the middle. Germline V gene sequence: CDR1 MNHEY, CDR2 SVGAGI. The CDR3 loop reads CASSPRALANEKLFF. CDR3 nucleotide sequence: TGTGCCAGCAGTCCCAGGGCGTTGGCTAATGAAAAACTGTTTTTT.

This chain joins TRBV4-2 and TRBJ1-2, with D uncertain. Trimming pared 4 bases from V and 3 bases from J, leaving 6 bases between. The CDR3 contains 12 residues. Germline assignment: CDR1 LGHNA and CDR2 YNFKEQ. CDR3 DNA sequence: TGTGCCAGCAGCCCCGGACACTATGGCTACACCTTC. Amino acids: CASSPGHYGYTF.

The rearrangement uses TRBV2 and TRBJ2-7, with 7 nucleotides matching TRBD1. The CDR3 covers 13 residues. V lost 6 bases and J lost 3; bases outside the gene matches: 5. The germline V gene has CDR1 SNHLY and CDR2 FYNNEI. CDR3 loop: CASRRGTDYEQYF. The DNA of the CDR3 is TGTGCCAGCAGGAGGGGGACAGACTACGAGCAGTACTTC.

The chain recombines TRBV5-1 with TRBJ2-3; D unclear. CDR1 SGHRS and CDR2 YFSETQ come from the germline V gene. Trimming cost V 3 bases and J 6 bases, with 14 bases left between them. The CDR3 covers 14 residues. The CDR3 loop reads CASSSRNPGDTQYF. DNA for the CDR3: TGCGCCAGCAGCTCCAGGAACCCCGGGGATACGCAGTATTTT.

The V call is TRBV30, the J call TRBJ2-7; D tentatively fits TRBD1 or TRBD2 (5 bases each). CDR3 length: 13 residues. Looked up from germline, CDR1 is GTSNPN and CDR2 is SVGIG (reference sequence). V lost 3 bases to trimming and J lost 3 bases, with 12 bases between them. The CDR3 DNA follows: TGTGCCTGGAGGGGGACCGCGGTCTACGAGCAGTACTTC. Amino acids: CAWRGTAVYEQYF.

The chain is built from TRBV2 and TRBJ1-2, with D tentatively TRBD1 (5 bases). The CDR3 extends over 15 amino acids. Germline CDR1 is SNHLY and CDR2 is FYNNEI. Trimming left V 3 bases short and J 1 base short, with 12 bases between. As DNA, the CDR3 is TGTGCCAGCAGTGATAGGCAGGGTTTTAACTATGGCTACACCTTC. It translates to CASSDRQGFNYGYTF.

This clone was picked up a small number of times. The chain combines TRBV14 with TRBJ1-3; D call uncertain. V was shortened by 1 base and J by 4 bases, with 8 bases between the two germline ends. Germline V gives CDR1 SGHDN, CDR2 FVKESK. The CDR3 spans 14 residues. CDR3 in amino acids: CASSQGLWGNTIYF. Here the CDR3 DNA reads TGTGCCAGCAGCCAAGGCCTGTGGGGAAACACCATATATTTT.

V usage is TRBV18 and J usage is TRBJ2-7; D is uncertain. The germline V gene encodes CDR1 KGHSH and CDR2 LQKENI. Trimming left V 3 bases short and J 0 bases short, with 12 bases between. The CDR3 is made up of 15 amino acids. CDR3 sequence reads: CASSPPGLGSYEQYF. The DNA of the CDR3 is TGTGCCAGCTCACCCCCTGGTTTGGGCTCCTACGAGCAGTACTTC.

The V call is TRBV7-3, the J call TRBJ2-1; 8 bases are a match to TRBD1. This CDR3 is 15 amino acids long. Germline loops: CDR1 SGHTA, CDR2 FQGTGA. The V gene end was trimmed by 5 bases and the J gene end by 5 bases; junction bases not matched to a gene: 8. DNA for the CDR3: TGTGCCAGCAGCCCTAGGACAGGGCTCCACAATGAGCAGTTCTTC. It yields the protein CASSPRTGLHNEQFF.